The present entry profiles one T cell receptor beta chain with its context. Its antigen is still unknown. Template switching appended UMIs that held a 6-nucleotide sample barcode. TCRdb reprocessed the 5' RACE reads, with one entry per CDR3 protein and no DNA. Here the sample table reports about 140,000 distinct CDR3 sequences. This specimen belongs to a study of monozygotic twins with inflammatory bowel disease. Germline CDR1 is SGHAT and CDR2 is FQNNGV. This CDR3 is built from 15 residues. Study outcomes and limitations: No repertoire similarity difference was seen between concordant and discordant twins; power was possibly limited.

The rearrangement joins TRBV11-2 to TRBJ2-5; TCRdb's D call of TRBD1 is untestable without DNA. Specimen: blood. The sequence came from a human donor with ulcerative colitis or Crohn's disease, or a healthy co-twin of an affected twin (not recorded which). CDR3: CASSPGGQGKETQYF.